These T cell receptor beta chains were read from a single sample in a study of Graves' ophthalmopathy and Graves' hyperthyroidism. MiXCR was run by TCRdb on the multiplex PCR reads, yielding one entry per CDR3 protein. The data hold 240,000 or so distinct CDR3 sequences, with about 46% observed a single time. What was sequenced was peripheral blood. These receptors all stem from an adult man with Graves' ophthalmopathy. Both conserved end residues are part of each CDR3. The D gene is left open where the match is weak. The listing skips clone size in some rows; elsewhere it reads once, few, many or a size class.

v_gene: TRBV9; len: 14; abundance: few; j_gene: TRBJ1-2; d_gene: TRBD1; CDR3nt: TGTGCCAGCAGCGGGACAGGGGTGGGCTATGGCTACACCTTC; CDR3aa: CASSGTGVGYGYTF
v_gene: TRBV13; len: 14; abundance: .; j_gene: TRBJ1-6; d_gene: .; CDR3nt: TGTGCCAGCAGCTTAGGGGGTTTTGTATCACCCCTCCACTTT; CDR3aa: CASSLGGFVSPLHF
v_gene: TRBV19; len: 12; abundance: .; j_gene: TRBJ1-1; d_gene: TRBD1; CDR3nt: TGTGCCAGTATCACAGGGGGCACTGAAGCTTTCTTT; CDR3aa: CASITGGTEAFF
v_gene: TRBV12-3/TRBV12-4; len: 13; abundance: .; j_gene: TRBJ1-1; d_gene: .; CDR3nt: TGTGCCAGCAGACACGAAGGGGGGACTGAAGCTTTCTTT; CDR3aa: CASRHEGGTEAFF
v_gene: TRBV9; len: 14; abundance: few; j_gene: TRBJ2-5; d_gene: TRBD2; CDR3nt: TGTGCCAGCAGCGCACCTAGCGGGTCAGGGACCCAGTACTTC; CDR3aa: CASSAPSGSGTQYF
v_gene: TRBV5-1; len: 14; abundance: .; j_gene: TRBJ2-5; d_gene: .; CDR3nt: TGCGCCAGCAGTTTCACCGGGGACCAAGAGACCCAGTACTTC; CDR3aa: CASSFTGDQETQYF
v_gene: TRBV29-1; len: 14; abundance: many; j_gene: TRBJ1-5; d_gene: .; CDR3nt: TGCAGCGTTGAGTGGCCTGACGGCAATCAGCCCCAGCATTTT; CDR3aa: CSVEWPDGNQPQHF
v_gene: TRBV19; len: 15; abundance: .; j_gene: TRBJ1-2; d_gene: .; CDR3nt: TGTGCCAGTAGTATAGGCCCATTGGCAGGGGCTGGCTACACCTTC; CDR3aa: CASSIGPLAGAGYTF
v_gene: TRBV7-9; len: 14; abundance: .; j_gene: TRBJ1-2; d_gene: .; CDR3nt: TGTGCCAGCAGCCAAAGCAGGGATTACTTTGGCTACACCTTC; CDR3aa: CASSQSRDYFGYTF
v_gene: TRBV7-3; len: 13; abundance: .; j_gene: TRBJ2-7; d_gene: .; CDR3nt: TGTGCCAGCAGCCACGGGATCTCCTACGAGCAGTACTTC; CDR3aa: CASSHGISYEQYF
v_gene: TRBV12-3/TRBV12-4; len: 12; abundance: .; j_gene: TRBJ2-5; d_gene: .; CDR3nt: TGTGCCAGCTCACCAGTACAGGAGACCCAGTACTTC; CDR3aa: CASSPVQETQYF
v_gene: TRBV7-8; len: 14; abundance: .; j_gene: TRBJ1-6; d_gene: .; CDR3nt: TGTGCCAGCAGTTACTCGGGGTTAGATTCACCCCTCCACTTT; CDR3aa: CASSYSGLDSPLHF
v_gene: TRBV20-1; len: 14; abundance: .; j_gene: TRBJ1-1; d_gene: .; CDR3nt: TGCAGTTTTCCGAGGCGCGGAGGCCACACTGAAGCTTTCTTT; CDR3aa: CSFPRRGGHTEAFF
v_gene: TRBV5-8; len: 15; abundance: .; j_gene: TRBJ1-5; d_gene: .; CDR3nt: TGTGCCAGCAGCTTTTCCCCCCTCAGTGGCCAGCCCCAGCATTTT; CDR3aa: CASSFSPLSGQPQHF
v_gene: TRBV11-2; len: 13; abundance: .; j_gene: TRBJ1-4; d_gene: TRBD1; CDR3nt: TGTGCCAGCAGCTTCGGACAGGGAGAAAAACTGTTTTTT; CDR3aa: CASSFGQGEKLFF
v_gene: TRBV12-3/TRBV12-4; len: 14; abundance: .; j_gene: TRBJ1-5; d_gene: .; CDR3nt: TGTGCCAGCAGTTTATGGGACGGAGCCCAGCCCCAGCATTTT; CDR3aa: CASSLWDGAQPQHF
v_gene: TRBV29-1; len: 14; abundance: .; j_gene: TRBJ1-2; d_gene: TRBD1; CDR3nt: TGCAGCCTCCGACAGGGCGGCAATGCCTATGGCTACACCTTC; CDR3aa: CSLRQGGNAYGYTF
v_gene: TRBV6-6; len: 15; abundance: .; j_gene: TRBJ1-2; d_gene: TRBD1; CDR3nt: TGTGCCAGCAGTCTAAACAGGGGGCCTAACTATGGCTACACCTTC; CDR3aa: CASSLNRGPNYGYTF
v_gene: TRBV10-3; len: 16; abundance: .; j_gene: TRBJ1-3; d_gene: .; CDR3nt: TGTGCCAGCGTGATGGGACCGCCGGACTCTGGAAACACCATATATTTT; CDR3aa: CASVMGPPDSGNTIYF
v_gene: TRBV10-3; len: 9; abundance: .; j_gene: TRBJ2-7; d_gene: .; CDR3nt: TGTGCCATCAGTAACGAGCAGTACTTC; CDR3aa: CAISNEQYF
v_gene: TRBV20-1; len: 14; abundance: .; j_gene: TRBJ2-5; d_gene: TRBD2; CDR3nt: TGCAGTGCCGTAAGCGGGAGGGGAGCGGAGACCCAGTACTTC; CDR3aa: CSAVSGRGAETQYF
v_gene: TRBV24-1; len: 15; abundance: many; j_gene: TRBJ2-5; d_gene: TRBD2; CDR3nt: TGTGCCACCAGTGATTCACAGACTAGCGGGGAGACCCAGTACTTC; CDR3aa: CATSDSQTSGETQYF